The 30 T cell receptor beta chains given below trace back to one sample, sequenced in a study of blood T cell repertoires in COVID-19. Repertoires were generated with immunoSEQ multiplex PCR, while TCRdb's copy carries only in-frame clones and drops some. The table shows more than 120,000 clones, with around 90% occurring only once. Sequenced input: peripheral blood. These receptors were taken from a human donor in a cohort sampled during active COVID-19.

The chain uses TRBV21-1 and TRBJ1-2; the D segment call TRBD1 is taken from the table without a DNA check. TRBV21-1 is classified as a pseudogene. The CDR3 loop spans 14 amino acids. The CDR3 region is CASSKAPQGQGYTF. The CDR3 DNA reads TGTGCCAGCAGCAAAGCCCCCCAGGGCCAGGGCTACACCTTC.

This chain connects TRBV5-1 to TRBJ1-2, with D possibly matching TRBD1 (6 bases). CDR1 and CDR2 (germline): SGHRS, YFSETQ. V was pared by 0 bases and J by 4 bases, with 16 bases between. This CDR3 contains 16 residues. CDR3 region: CASSLAGSGQTYGYTF. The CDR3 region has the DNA TGCGCCAGCAGCTTGGCCGGTTCGGGACAAACCTATGGCTACACCTTC.

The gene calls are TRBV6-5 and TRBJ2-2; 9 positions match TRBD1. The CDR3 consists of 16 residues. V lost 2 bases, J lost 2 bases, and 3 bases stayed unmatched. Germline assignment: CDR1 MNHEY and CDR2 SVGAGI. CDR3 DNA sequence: TGTGCCAGCAGTTACAGGGACAGGGTCAACACCGGGGAGCTGTTTTTT. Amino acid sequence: CASSYRDRVNTGELFF.

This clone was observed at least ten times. Written as DNA, the CDR3 is TGTGCCAGCACCGGGGAAGAAAGCGGCAATCAGCCCCAGCATTTT. It codes for CASTGEESGNQPQHF. The chain combines TRBV16 with TRBJ1-5; D unresolved. Trimming left V 7 bases short and J 2 bases short, with 15 bases between. There are 15 residues in the CDR3. Germline-derived CDR1 and CDR2 are KGHSY and FQNENV.

The CDR3 nucleotides read TGTGCCAGCAGCCCCGGACAGGGCGGTGCCGGGGAGCTGTTTTTT. This sequence encodes CASSPGQGGAGELFF. This chain joins TRBV7-7 and TRBJ2-2; 8 bases map to TRBD1. CDR3 size: 15 residues. V lost 5 bases and J lost 6; bases outside the gene matches: 8. The germline gives CDR1 SSHAT, CDR2 FNYEAQ (reference sequence).

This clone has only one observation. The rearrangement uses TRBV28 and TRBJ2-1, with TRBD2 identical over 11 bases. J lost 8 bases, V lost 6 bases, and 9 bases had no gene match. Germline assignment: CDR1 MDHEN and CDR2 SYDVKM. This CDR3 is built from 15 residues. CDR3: CASRDSGGAVDEQFF. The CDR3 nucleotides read TGTGCCAGCAGGGATAGCGGGGGGGCCGTGGATGAGCAGTTCTTC.

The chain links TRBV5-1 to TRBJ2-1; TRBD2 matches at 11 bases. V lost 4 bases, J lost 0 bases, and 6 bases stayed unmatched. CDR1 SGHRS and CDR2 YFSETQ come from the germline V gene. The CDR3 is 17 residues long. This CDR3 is CASSDLAGGSSYNEQFF. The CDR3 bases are TGCGCCAGCAGCGATTTAGCGGGGGGGAGCTCCTACAATGAGCAGTTCTTC.

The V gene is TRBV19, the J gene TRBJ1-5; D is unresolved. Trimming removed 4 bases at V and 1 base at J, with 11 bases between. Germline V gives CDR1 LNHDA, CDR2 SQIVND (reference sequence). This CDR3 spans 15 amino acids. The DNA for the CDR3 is TGTGCCAGTAGTACTCAACCGGGAAGCAATCAGCCCCAGCATTTT. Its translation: CASSTQPGSNQPQHF.

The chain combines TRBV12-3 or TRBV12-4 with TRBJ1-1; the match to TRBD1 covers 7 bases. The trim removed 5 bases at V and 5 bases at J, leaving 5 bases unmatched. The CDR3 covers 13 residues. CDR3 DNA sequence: TGTGCCAGCAGTAGACAGGGAGGAACTGAAGCTTTCTTT. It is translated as CASSRQGGTEAFF.

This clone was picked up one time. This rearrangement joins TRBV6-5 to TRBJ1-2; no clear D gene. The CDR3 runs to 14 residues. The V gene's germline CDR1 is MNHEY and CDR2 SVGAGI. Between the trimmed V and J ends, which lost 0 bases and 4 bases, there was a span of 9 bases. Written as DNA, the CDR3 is TGTGCCAGCAGTTACTCGGAGGGCTTCTATGGCTACACCTTC. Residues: CASSYSEGFYGYTF.

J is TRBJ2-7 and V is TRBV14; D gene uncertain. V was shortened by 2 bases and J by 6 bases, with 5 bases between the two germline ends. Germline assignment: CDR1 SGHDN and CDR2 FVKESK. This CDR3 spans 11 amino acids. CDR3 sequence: CASSQRAEQYF. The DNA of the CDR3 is TGTGCCAGCAGCCAAAGAGCCGAGCAGTACTTC.

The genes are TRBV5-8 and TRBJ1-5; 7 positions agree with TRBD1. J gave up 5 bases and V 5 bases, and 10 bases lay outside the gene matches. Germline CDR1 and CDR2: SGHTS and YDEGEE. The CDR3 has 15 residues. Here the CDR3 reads CASSPLRGPDQPQHF. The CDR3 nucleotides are TGTGCCAGCAGTCCCCTGAGGGGGCCTGATCAGCCCCAGCATTTT.

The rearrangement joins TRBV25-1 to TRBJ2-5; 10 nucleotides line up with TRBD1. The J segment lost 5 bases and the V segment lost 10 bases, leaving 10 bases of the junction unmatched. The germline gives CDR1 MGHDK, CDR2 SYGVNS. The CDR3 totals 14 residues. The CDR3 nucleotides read TGTGCCACAGAAAGTGGGACAGGGGTCGAGACCCAGTACTTC. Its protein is CATESGTGVETQYF.

CDR3 in DNA: TGTGCCAGCAGCCGCAGGGGGACTGAAGCTTTCTTT. Translation gives CASSRRGTEAFF. V usage is TRBV6-5 and J usage is TRBJ1-1, with TRBD1 matching 7 bases. The junction had 3 bases not matched to a gene; V was cut back by 6 bases and J by 5 bases. Germline assignment: CDR1 MNHEY and CDR2 SVGAGI. The CDR3 loop spans 12 amino acids.

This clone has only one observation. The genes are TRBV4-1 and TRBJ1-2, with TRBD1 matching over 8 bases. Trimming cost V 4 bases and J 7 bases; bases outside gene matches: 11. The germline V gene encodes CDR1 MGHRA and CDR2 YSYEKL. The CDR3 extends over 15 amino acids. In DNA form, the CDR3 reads TGCGCCAGCAGCCTCCCGGACAGGGTAAAAAGTGGCTACACCTTC. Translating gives CASSLPDRVKSGYTF.

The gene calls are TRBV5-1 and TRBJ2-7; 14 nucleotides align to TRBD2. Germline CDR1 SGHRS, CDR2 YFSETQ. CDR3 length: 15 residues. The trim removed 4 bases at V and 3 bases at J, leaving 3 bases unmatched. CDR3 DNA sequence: TGCGCCAGCAGCCACGGACTAGCGGGGGGCTACGAGCAGTACTTC. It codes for CASSHGLAGGYEQYF.

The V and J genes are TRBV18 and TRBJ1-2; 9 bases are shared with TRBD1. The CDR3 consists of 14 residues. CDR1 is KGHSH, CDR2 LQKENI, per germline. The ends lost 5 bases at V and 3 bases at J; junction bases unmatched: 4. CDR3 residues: CASSARDRDYGYTF. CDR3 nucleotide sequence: TGTGCCAGCTCAGCCCGGGACAGGGACTATGGCTACACCTTC.

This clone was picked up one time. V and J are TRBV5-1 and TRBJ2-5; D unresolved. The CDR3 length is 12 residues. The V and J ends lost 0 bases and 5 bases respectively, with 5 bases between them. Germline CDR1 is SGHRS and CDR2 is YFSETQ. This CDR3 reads CASSLARETQYF. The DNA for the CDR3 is TGCGCCAGCAGCTTGGCCCGGGAGACCCAGTACTTC.

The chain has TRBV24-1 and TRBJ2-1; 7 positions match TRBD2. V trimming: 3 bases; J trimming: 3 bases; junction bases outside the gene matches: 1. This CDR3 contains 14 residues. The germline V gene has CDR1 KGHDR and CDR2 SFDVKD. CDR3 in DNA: TGTGCCACCAGTGATAGCGGGGTCTACAATGAGCAGTTCTTC. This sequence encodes CATSDSGVYNEQFF.

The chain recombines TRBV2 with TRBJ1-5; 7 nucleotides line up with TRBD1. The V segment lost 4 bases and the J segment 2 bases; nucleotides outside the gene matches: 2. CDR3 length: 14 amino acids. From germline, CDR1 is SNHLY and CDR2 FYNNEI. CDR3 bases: TGTGCCAGCAGTGTTGACAGGGGCAATCAGCCCCAGCATTTT. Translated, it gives CASSVDRGNQPQHF.

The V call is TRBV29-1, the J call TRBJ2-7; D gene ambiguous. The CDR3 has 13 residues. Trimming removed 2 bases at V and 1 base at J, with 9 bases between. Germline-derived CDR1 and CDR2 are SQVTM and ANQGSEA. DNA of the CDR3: TGCAGCGTTGAATTGGTTGCGTCCTACGAGCAGTACTTC. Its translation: CSVELVASYEQYF.

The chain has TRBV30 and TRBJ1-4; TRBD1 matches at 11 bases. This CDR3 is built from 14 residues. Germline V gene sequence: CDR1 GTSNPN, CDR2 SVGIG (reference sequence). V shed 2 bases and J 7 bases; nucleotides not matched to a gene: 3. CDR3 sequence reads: CAWSRGTGGEKLFF. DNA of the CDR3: TGTGCCTGGAGTAGGGGGACAGGGGGTGAAAAACTGTTTTTT. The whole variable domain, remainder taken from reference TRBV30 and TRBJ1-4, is SQTIHQWPATLVQPVGSPLSLECTVEGTSNPNLYWYRQAAGRGLQLLFYSVGIGQISSEVPQNLSASRPQDRQFILSSKKLLLSDSGFYLCAWSRGTGGEKLFFGSGTQLSVL.

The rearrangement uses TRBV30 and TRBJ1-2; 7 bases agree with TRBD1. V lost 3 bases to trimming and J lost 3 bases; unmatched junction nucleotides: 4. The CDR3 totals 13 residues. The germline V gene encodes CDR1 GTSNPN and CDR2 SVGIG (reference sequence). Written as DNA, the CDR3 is TGTGCCTGGAGACAGGGGACCGACTATGGCTACACCTTC. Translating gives CAWRQGTDYGYTF. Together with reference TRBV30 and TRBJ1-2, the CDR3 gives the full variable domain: SQTIHQWPATLVQPVGSPLSLECTVEGTSNPNLYWYRQAAGRGLQLLFYSVGIGQISSEVPQNLSASRPQDRQFILSSKKLLLSDSGFYLCAWRQGTDYGYTFGSGTRLTVV.

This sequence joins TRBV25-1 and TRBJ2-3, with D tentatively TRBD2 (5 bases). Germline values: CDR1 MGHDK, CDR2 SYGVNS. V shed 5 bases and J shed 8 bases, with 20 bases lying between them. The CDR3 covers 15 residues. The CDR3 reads CASSWASGSEGTQYF. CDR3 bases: TGTGCCAGCAGTTGGGCTTCCGGGTCAGAGGGTACGCAGTATTTT. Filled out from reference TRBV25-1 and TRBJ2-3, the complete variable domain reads EADIYQTPRYLVIGTGKKITLECSQTMGHDKMYWYQQDPGMELHLIHYSYGVNSTEKGDLSSESTVSRIRTEHFPLTLESARPSHTSQYLCASSWASGSEGTQYFGPGTRLTVL.

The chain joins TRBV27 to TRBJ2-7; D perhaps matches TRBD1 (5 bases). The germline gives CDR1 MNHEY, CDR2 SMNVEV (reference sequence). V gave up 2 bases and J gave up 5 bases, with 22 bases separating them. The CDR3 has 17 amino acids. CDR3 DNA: TGTGCCAGCAGTTTAACCACACTCCAGTACAGGATCCACGAGCAGTACTTC. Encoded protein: CASSLTTLQYRIHEQYF.

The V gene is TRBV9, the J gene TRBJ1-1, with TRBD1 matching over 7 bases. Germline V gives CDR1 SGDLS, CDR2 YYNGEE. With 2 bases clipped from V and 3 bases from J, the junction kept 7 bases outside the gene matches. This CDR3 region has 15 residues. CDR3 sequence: CASSVQGDVDTEAFF. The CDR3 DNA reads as TGTGCCAGCAGCGTCCAGGGGGACGTGGACACTGAAGCTTTCTTT.

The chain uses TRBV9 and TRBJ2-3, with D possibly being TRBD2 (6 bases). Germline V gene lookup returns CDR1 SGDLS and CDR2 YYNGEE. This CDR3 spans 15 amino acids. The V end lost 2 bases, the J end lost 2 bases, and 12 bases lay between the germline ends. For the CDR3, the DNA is TGTGCCAGCAGCGTTACTAGCCAGGTCACAGATACGCAGTATTTT. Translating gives CASSVTSQVTDTQYF. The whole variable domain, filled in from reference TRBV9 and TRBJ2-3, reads DSGVTQTPKHLITATGQRVTLRCSPRSGDLSVYWYQQSLDQGLQFLIQYYNGEERAKGNILERFSAQQFPDLHSELNLSSLELGDSALYFCASSVTSQVTDTQYFGPGTRLTVL.

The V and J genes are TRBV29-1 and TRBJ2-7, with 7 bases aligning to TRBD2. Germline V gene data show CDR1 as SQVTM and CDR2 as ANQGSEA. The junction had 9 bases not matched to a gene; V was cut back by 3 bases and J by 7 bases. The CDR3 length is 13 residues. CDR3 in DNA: TGCAGCGTTGATCGGGGGGTCTTGGGAGAGCAGTACTTC. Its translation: CSVDRGVLGEQYF.

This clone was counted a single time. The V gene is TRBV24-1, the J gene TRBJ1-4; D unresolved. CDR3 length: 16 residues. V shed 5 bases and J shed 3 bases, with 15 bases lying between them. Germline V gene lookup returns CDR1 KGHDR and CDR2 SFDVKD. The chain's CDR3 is CATSAPLSGANEKLFF. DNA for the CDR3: TGTGCCACCAGTGCTCCCCTGAGCGGGGCTAATGAAAAACTGTTTTTT.

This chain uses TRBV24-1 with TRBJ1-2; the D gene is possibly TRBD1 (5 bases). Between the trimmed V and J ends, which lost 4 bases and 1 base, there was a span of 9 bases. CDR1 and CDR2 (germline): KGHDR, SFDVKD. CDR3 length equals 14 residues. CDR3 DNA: TGTGCCACCAGTGACAGGACACTTAACTATGGCTACACCTTC. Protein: CATSDRTLNYGYTF.